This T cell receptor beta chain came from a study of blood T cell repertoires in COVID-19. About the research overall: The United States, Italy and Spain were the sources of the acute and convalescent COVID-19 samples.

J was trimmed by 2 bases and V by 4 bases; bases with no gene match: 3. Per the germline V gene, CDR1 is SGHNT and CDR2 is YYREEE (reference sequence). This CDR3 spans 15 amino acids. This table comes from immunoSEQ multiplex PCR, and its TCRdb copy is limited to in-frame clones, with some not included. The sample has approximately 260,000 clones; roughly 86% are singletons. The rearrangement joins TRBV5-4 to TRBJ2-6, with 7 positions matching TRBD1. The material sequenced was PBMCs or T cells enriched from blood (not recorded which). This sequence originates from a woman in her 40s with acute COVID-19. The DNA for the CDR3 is TGTGCCAGCAGCATAGGACAGGCTGGGGCCAACGTCCTGACTTTC. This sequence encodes CASSIGQAGANVLTF.